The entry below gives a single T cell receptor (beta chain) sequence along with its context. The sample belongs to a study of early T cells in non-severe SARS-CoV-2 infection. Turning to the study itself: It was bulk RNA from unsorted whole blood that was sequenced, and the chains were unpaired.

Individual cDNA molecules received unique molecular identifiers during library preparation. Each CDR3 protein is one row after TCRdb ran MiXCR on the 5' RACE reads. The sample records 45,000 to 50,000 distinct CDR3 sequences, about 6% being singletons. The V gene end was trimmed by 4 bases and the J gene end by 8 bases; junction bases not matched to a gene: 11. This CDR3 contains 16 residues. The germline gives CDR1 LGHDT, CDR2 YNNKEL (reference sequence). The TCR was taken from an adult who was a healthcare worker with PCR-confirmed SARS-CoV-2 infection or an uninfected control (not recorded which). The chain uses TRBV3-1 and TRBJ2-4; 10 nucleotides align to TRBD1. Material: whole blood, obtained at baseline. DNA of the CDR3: TGTGCCAGCAGCCCAGGGACAGGGGTCGAGGTGGACATTCAGTACTTC. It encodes CASSPGTGVEVDIQYF. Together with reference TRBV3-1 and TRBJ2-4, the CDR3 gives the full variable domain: DTAVSQTPKYLVTQMGNDKSIKCEQNLGHDTMYWYKQDSKKFLKIMFSYNNKELIINETVPNRFSPKSPDKAHLNLHINSLELGDSAVYFCASSPGTGVEVDIQYFGAGTRLSVL.